This T cell receptor beta chain came from a study of blood T cell repertoires in COVID-19. Looking at the study overall: COVID-19 samples from acute and convalescent phases originated in the United States, Italy and Spain. T cells, B-cell-depleted T cells, or PBMCs provided the cDNA or gDNA that served as material.

In the source study's methods: It was from reference gene primer amplification that nucleated cell counts were estimated. Method: immunoSEQ multiplex PCR; TCRdb's copy keeps in-frame clones and lacks some. The V and J calls and the clone size are those of that table, but D and trimming were determined from the DNA. The sample holds more than 200,000 clones; 85% to 90% are singletons and the top ten take roughly 1.7%. Recruitment covered about 25 US areas and drew participants whose ages spanned roughly 18 to 90 years. Trimming removed 6 bases at V and 8 bases at J, with 16 bases between. This CDR3 region has 13 residues. Germline CDR1 reads MNHEY; CDR2 reads SVGAGI.

This chain connects TRBV6-5 to TRBJ1-2; no reliable D call. Sequenced input: PBMCs or T cells enriched from blood (not recorded which). The clonotype comes from a woman in her forties or fifties who had recovered from COVID-19. Written as DNA, the CDR3 is TGTGCCAGCAGCCAGCTACTACGGGGAGGCTACACCTTC. Its protein is CASSQLLRGGYTF.